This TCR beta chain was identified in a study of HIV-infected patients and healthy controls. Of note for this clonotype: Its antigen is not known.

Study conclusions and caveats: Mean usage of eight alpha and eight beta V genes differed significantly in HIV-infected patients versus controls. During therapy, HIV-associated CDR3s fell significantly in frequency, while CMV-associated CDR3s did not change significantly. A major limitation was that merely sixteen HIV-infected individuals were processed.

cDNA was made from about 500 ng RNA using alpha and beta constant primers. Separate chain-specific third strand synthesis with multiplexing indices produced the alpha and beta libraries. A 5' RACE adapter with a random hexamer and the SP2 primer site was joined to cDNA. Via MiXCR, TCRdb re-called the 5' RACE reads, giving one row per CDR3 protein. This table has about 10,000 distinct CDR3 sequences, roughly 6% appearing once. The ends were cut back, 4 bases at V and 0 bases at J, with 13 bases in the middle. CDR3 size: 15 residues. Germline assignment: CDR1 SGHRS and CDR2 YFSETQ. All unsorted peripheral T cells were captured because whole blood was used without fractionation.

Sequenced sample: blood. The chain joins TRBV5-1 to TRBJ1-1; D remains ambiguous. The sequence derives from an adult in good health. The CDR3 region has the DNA TGCGCCAGCAGCCTTACCGGTACATTGAACACTGAAGCTTTCTTT. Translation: CASSLTGTLNTEAFF. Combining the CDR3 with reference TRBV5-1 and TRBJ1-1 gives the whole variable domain KAGVTQTPRYLIKTRGQQVTLSCSPISGHRSVSWYQQTPGQGLQFLFEYFSETQRNKGNFPGRFSGRQFSNSRSEMNVSTLELGDSALYLCASSLTGTLNTEAFFGQGTRLTVV.